A single sample gave rise to the 28 T cell receptor beta chains below, sequenced in a study of beta chain features in type 1 diabetes (dated 2018 in TCRdb). The library was produced with the immunoSEQ multiplex PCR assay. The High Capacity cDNA Reverse Transcription Kit was used to reverse transcribe all of the isolated RNA, meaning that expressed TCRB transcripts were what got sequenced. What TCRdb holds here is the immuneACCESS table cut down to in-frame rearrangements. Part of the clones is not present; checked against another copy, under half of the missing clones reflect an unresolved V gene, and the others are unexplained. The table for this sample lists roughly 45,000 clones; roughly 45% of them were counted only once. The ten most abundant clones make up 0.25% of the sample. The sequenced sample consisted of stem cell memory CD4+ T cells from blood. The cell subset or site label, as the study defines it: stem cell-like memory CD4+ T cells. The origin of the receptors is a young woman in good health.

The gene calls are TRBV27 and TRBJ1-4; D not resolved. V lost 5 bases, J lost 7 bases, and 20 bases lay in between. Per the germline V gene, CDR1 is MNHEY and CDR2 is SMNVEV (reference sequence). The length of the CDR3 is 16 residues. This chain's CDR3 is CASSTRVVRDCEKLFF. The CDR3 nucleotides read TGTGCCAGCAGTACCCGAGTAGTGAGGGATTGTGAAAAACTGTTTTTT.

This clone was observed once. The junction shows a germline mismatch at one end, possibly a read error. The CDR3 loop reads CASSVGQGMNAGELFF. Here the CDR3 DNA reads TGTGCCAGCAGCGTAGGACAGGGGATGAACGCCGGGGAGCTGTTTTTT. This chain joins TRBV7-8 and TRBJ2-2; 9 bases align to TRBD1. The V gene's germline CDR1 is SGHVS and CDR2 FQNEAQ. The CDR3 is 16 residues long.

This clone was detected only a few times. The gene calls are TRBV29-1 and TRBJ2-7; D is perhaps TRBD2 (6 bases). V lost 7 bases and J lost 7, with 26 bases in between. The CDR3 is 15 amino acids. In germline, CDR1 is SQVTM, CDR2 ANQGSEA. The CDR3 DNA sequence: TGCAGCGCTAGGCATAGCGGAGCATTATTGGGGGAGCAGTACTTC. Translation gives CSARHSGALLGEQYF.

This clone was seen only once. This rearrangement joins TRBV6-5 to TRBJ2-1; weak D call: TRBD2 (5 bases). Germline V lookup: CDR1 MNHEY, CDR2 SVGAGI. V dropped 6 bases and J dropped 9 bases, with 15 bases sitting between them. The CDR3 is 13 amino acids. CDR3 in DNA: TGTGCCAGCAGAGTAACTAGGGAAACTGAGCAGTTCTTC. Its translation is CASRVTRETEQFF.

This chain connects TRBV18 to TRBJ2-7; TRBD1 might be the D (5 bases). This CDR3 has 14 residues. Looked up from germline, CDR1 is KGHSH and CDR2 is LQKENI. Deletions cut 3 bases from V and 0 bases from J, with 9 bases between. CDR3 loop: CASSPDKFSYEQYF. CDR3 sequence (DNA): TGTGCCAGCTCACCGGACAAATTCTCCTACGAGCAGTACTTC.

The gene calls are TRBV7-2 and TRBJ2-7; 12 bases align to TRBD2. Germline V lookup: CDR1 SGHTA, CDR2 FQGNSA. V was clipped by 0 bases and J by 3 bases; unmatched bases: 9. The length of the CDR3 is 18 residues. The CDR3 DNA is TGTGCCAGCAGCTTAGCACGCACTAGCGGGAGGTGGGGCTACGAGCAGTACTTC. Its protein product is CASSLARTSGRWGYEQYF.

This chain links TRBV7-3 with TRBJ2-4; 7 bases agree with TRBD1. V lost 4 bases to trimming and J lost 9 bases; unmatched junction nucleotides: 12. This CDR3 is 15 amino acids long. Looked up from germline, CDR1 is SGHTA and CDR2 is FQGTGA. The DNA for the CDR3 is TGTGCCAGCAGCTCCTATACAGGGGAAGGAAGCATTCAGTACTTC. Translated, it gives CASSSYTGEGSIQYF.

The rearrangement links TRBV5-1 to TRBJ2-3; TRBD2 matches at 8 bases. V dropped 6 bases and J dropped 1; count of bases not matched to a gene: 7. The CDR3 extends over 15 amino acids. Per germline, CDR1 SGHRS and CDR2 YFSETQ. The CDR3 protein is CASNTMTSGTDTQYF. The DNA for the CDR3 is TGCGCCAGCAACACAATGACTAGCGGCACAGATACGCAGTATTTT.

The chain links TRBV30 to TRBJ1-5; TRBD1 aligns across 7 bases. The length of the CDR3 is 13 residues. J gave up 2 bases and V 5 bases, and 3 bases lay outside the gene matches. Germline V CDR1 and CDR2: GTSNPN, SVGIG (reference sequence). CDR3 loop: CAWAGQRNQPQHF. Here the CDR3 DNA reads TGTGCCTGGGCGGGACAGCGCAATCAGCCCCAGCATTTT.

The chain recombines TRBV6-1 with TRBJ2-1, with 13 bases identical to TRBD2. The CDR3 extends over 15 amino acids. Trimming cost V 7 bases and J 8 bases; bases outside gene matches: 8. CDR1 and CDR2 from the germline V gene are MNHNS and SASEGT. This CDR3 is CASTMGTSGIYEQFF. The CDR3 region has the DNA TGTGCCAGCACCATGGGGACTAGCGGGATATATGAGCAGTTCTTC.

This clone was found a few times. This rearrangement joins TRBV11-2 to TRBJ2-1; 11 bases are a match to TRBD2. The CDR3 totals 17 residues. The V segment lost 5 bases and the J segment 0 bases; nucleotides outside the gene matches: 6. Germline CDR1 reads SGHAT; CDR2 reads FQNNGV. This CDR3 is CASSPVAGGPSYNEQFF. CDR3 bases: TGTGCCAGCAGCCCGGTAGCGGGAGGGCCCTCCTACAATGAGCAGTTCTTC.

V gene TRBV28 combines with J gene TRBJ2-4; no firm D call. The CDR3 is 14 residues long. Germline loops: CDR1 MDHEN, CDR2 SYDVKM. V lost 8 bases, J lost 1 base, and 12 bases lay in between. The CDR3, as DNA: TGTGCCAGCGTGTCCCTCGGGGCCAAAAACATTCAGTACTTC. Its translation is CASVSLGAKNIQYF.

The chain couples TRBV7-2 to TRBJ2-5; 7 bases line up with TRBD2. V lost 1 base to trimming and J lost 4 bases; unmatched junction nucleotides: 3. This CDR3 has 14 amino acids. Germline CDR1 is SGHTA and CDR2 is FQGNSA. CDR3 in DNA: TGTGCCAGCAGCTTAGGTCTAGCGGTAGAGACCCAGTACTTC. Translated: CASSLGLAVETQYF. Based on the CDR3 plus reference TRBV7-2 and TRBJ2-5, the full variable domain is GAGVSQSPSNKVTEKGKDVELRCDPISGHTALYWYRQSLGQGLEFLIYFQGNSAPDKSGLPSDRFSAERTGGSVSTLTIQRTQQEDSAVYLCASSLGLAVETQYFGPGTRLLVL.

The chain links TRBV19 to TRBJ2-1; D possibly corresponds to TRBD1 (6 bases). V was clipped by 1 base and J by 2 bases, with 12 bases between them. This CDR3 contains 16 residues. Germline CDR1 LNHDA, CDR2 SQIVND (reference sequence). CDR3 bases: TGTGCCAGTAGTATAGCCAACAGGGTAACCTACAATGAGCAGTTCTTC. Amino acids: CASSIANRVTYNEQFF.

This clone turned up a few times. In DNA, the CDR3 is TGTGCCAGCAGCTTGGTGCGGGAGGGCCGCTGGGCAGATACGCAGTATTTT. It is translated as CASSLVREGRWADTQYF. The chain employs TRBV5-6 and TRBJ2-3; 9 nucleotides agree with TRBD2. Trimming at V came to 0 bases and at J to 4 bases, leaving 9 bases not matched to a gene. The CDR3 contains 17 residues. CDR1 is SGHDT and CDR2 is YYEEEE in the germline V gene.

V and J are TRBV7-2 and TRBJ1-5, with D possibly matching TRBD1 (5 bases). V lost 0 bases to trimming and J lost 3 bases, with 12 bases between them. Per germline, CDR1 SGHTA and CDR2 FQGNSA. The length of the CDR3 is 16 residues. The CDR3: CASSLAGRGNNQPQHF. The CDR3 DNA is TGTGCCAGCAGCTTAGCAGGGCGGGGGAACAATCAGCCCCAGCATTTT.

This clone is judged medium-sized. The rearrangement joins TRBV30 to TRBJ2-7; D remains ambiguous. Germline loops: CDR1 GTSNPN, CDR2 SVGIG (reference sequence). This CDR3 contains 11 residues. Trimming took 3 bases from V and 4 from J, leaving 7 bases between them. The CDR3 DNA follows: TGTGCCTGGAGAGCTCGGTACGAGCAGTACTTC. Amino acid sequence: CAWRARYEQYF.

This rearrangement joins TRBV7-9 to TRBJ2-1; 11 positions agree with TRBD2. With 1 base clipped from V and 8 bases from J, the junction kept 4 bases outside the gene matches. The CDR3 has 15 residues. Germline lookup yields CDR1 SEHNR and CDR2 FQNEAQ (reference sequence). The CDR3 coding sequence is TGTGCCAGCAGCTTAGTCTCTAGCGGGAGGCATGAGCAGTTCTTC. Its translation: CASSLVSSGRHEQFF.

The chain has TRBV5-1 and TRBJ2-7, with unresolved D. The CDR3 runs to 13 residues. V shed 1 base and J shed 2 bases, with 7 bases lying between them. Per the germline V gene, CDR1 is SGHRS and CDR2 is YFSETQ. Here the CDR3 DNA reads TGCGCCAGCAGCTTGTCTACAGCCTACGAGCAGTACTTC. This translates into CASSLSTAYEQYF.

In this sample, this clone turned up a few times. This chain links TRBV29-1 with TRBJ2-1, with TRBD2 as a possible D gene (6 bases). Germline CDR1 SQVTM, CDR2 ANQGSEA. The length of the CDR3 is 15 residues. Between the trimmed V and J ends, which lost 5 bases and 0 bases, there was a span of 14 bases. Here the CDR3 DNA reads TGCAGCGTTTATGGGGGGTCCCGCTCCTACAATGAGCAGTTCTTC. Its protein product is CSVYGGSRSYNEQFF.

The J gene is TRBJ2-4, the V gene TRBV28, with 9 bases lining up with TRBD1. With 3 bases clipped from V and 0 bases from J, the junction kept 18 bases outside the gene matches. CDR3 size: 21 residues. Germline loops: CDR1 MDHEN, CDR2 SYDVKM. CDR3 protein: CASSLPPGQGLGLQAKNIQYF. The DNA of the CDR3 is TGTGCCAGCAGTTTGCCGCCGGGACAGGGACTTGGGCTACAAGCCAAAAACATTCAGTACTTC.

This chain links TRBV25-1 with TRBJ2-1, with D possibly matching TRBD1 (6 bases). Per germline, CDR1 MGHDK and CDR2 SYGVNS. Deletions cut 10 bases from V and 6 bases from J, with 16 bases between. This CDR3 spans 13 amino acids. CDR3 in amino acids: CANPPGHRNEQFF. As DNA, the CDR3 is TGTGCCAACCCTCCGGGACACCGCAATGAGCAGTTCTTC.

The chain employs TRBV30 and TRBJ2-7, with TRBD1 matching over 9 bases. The CDR3 covers 14 residues. Trimming removed 0 bases from V and 2 bases from J; junction bases left unmatched: 2. The germline V gene encodes CDR1 GTSNPN and CDR2 SVGIG (reference sequence). CDR3 in DNA: TGTGCCTGGAGTGTTCGGGACAGGGCCTACGAGCAGTACTTC. Residues: CAWSVRDRAYEQYF.

J is TRBJ1-5 and V is TRBV18; 11 bases fit TRBD1. The V gene end was trimmed by 1 base and the J gene end by 4 bases; junction bases not matched to a gene: 3. Germline V lookup: CDR1 KGHSH, CDR2 LQKENI. The CDR3 length is 16 residues. The CDR3 DNA sequence: TGTGCCAGCTCACCACAGGGGACAGGGGGAAATCAGCCCCAGCATTTT. Translating gives CASSPQGTGGNQPQHF.

The table lists this clone with a count of one. The chain uses TRBV18 and TRBJ1-1; 7 nucleotides match TRBD1. The CDR3 is 14 amino acids. The ends lost 4 bases at V and 4 bases at J; junction bases unmatched: 6. The germline CDR1 and CDR2 sequences are KGHSH and LQKENI. The CDR3 nucleotides read TGTGCCAGCTCACTAAAACAGGGGACCACTGAAGCTTTCTTT. The encoded protein is CASSLKQGTTEAFF.

This chain joins TRBV5-1 and TRBJ1-4; 12 positions agree with TRBD1. V lost 4 bases, J lost 4 bases, and 8 bases stayed unmatched. CDR1 SGHRS and CDR2 YFSETQ come from the germline V gene. CDR3 length: 17 residues. The CDR3 region has the DNA TGCGCCAGCAGCACGGGACAGGGGGCGGTCATTAATGAAAAACTGTTTTTT. It yields the protein CASSTGQGAVINEKLFF.

The J gene is TRBJ2-7, the V gene TRBV18, with 11 bases lining up with TRBD2. V dropped 5 bases and J dropped 7; count of bases not matched to a gene: 7. CDR3 size: 14 residues. The germline gives CDR1 KGHSH, CDR2 LQKENI. CDR3 in amino acids: CASSELAGEREQYF. The CDR3 DNA sequence: TGTGCCAGCTCAGAACTAGCGGGAGAGAGGGAGCAGTACTTC.

The chain couples TRBV18 to TRBJ2-5, with a weak D call TRBD1 (5 bases). TRBJ2-7 matches the DNA end more closely, so the J call is doubtful. The CDR3 sequence is 14 residues long. Germline CDR1 KGHSH, CDR2 LQKENI. The CDR3 DNA reads TGTGCCAGCTCAGCGGAGACAGTCTCCTACGAGCAGTACTTC. Amino acid sequence: CASSAETVSYEQYF.